This T cell receptor beta chain was obtained from a study of T-cell reconstitution after alpha-beta-depleted transplantation in children. Library preparation (for TCRbeta) was performed with unique molecular identifiers. TCRdb ran MiXCR on the PCR reads and lists one entry per CDR3 protein. The profile covers 200,000 to 250,000 distinct CDR3 sequences, with approximately 8% appearing a single time and approximately 6% taken by the ten largest. In its sample, this clonotype was seen a few times. There are 17 residues in the CDR3. The V end lost 0 bases, the J end lost 6 bases, and 18 bases lay between the germline ends. Germline V gene sequence: CDR1 LNHNV, CDR2 YYDKDF (reference sequence).

Sequencing was performed on PBMCs, mostly from graft donor cells, taken 180 days after TCRalphabeta/CD19-depleted stem cell transplant. This chain joins TRBV15 and TRBJ1-5, with D tentatively TRBD1 (5 bases). The receptor was isolated from a male patient between 5 and 17 years old who had a stem cell transplant for acute lymphoblastic leukemia, so the T cells may come from the graft donor. The CDR3 is CATSRDRGPARGQPQHF. The CDR3 bases are TGTGCCACCAGCAGAGATCGGGGCCCCGCGAGAGGTCAGCCCCAGCATTTT.